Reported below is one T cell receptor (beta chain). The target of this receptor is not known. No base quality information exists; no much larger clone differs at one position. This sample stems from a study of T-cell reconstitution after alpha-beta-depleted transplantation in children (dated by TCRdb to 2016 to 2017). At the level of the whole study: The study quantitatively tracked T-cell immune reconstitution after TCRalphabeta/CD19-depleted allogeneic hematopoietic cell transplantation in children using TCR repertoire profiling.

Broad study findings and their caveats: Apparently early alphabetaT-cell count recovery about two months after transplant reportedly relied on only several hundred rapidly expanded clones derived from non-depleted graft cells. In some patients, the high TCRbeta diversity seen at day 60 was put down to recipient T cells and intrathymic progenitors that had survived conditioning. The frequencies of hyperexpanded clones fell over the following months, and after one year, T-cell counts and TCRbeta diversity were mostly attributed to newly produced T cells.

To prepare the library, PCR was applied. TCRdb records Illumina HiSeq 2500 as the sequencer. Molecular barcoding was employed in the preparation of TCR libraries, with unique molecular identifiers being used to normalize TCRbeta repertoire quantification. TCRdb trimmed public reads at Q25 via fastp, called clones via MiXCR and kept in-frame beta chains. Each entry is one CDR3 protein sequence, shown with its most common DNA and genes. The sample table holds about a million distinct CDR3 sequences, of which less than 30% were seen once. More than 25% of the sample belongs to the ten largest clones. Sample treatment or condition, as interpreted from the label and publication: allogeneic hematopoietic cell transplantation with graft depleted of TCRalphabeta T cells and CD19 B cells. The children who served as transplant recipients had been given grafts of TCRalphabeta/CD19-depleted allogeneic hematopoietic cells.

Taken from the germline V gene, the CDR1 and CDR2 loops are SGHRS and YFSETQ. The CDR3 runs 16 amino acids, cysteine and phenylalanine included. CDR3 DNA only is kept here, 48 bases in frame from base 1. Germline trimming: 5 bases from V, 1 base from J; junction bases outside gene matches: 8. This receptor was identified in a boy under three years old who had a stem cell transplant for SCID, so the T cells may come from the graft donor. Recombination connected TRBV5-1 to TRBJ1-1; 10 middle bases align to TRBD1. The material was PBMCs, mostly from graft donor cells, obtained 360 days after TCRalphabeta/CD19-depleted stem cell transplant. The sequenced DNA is TGCGCCAGCAGTTCGAGGGGGGACAGGGGGAACACTGAAGCTTTCTTT. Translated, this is CASSSRGDRGNTEAFF.